A single sample gave rise to the 8 T cell receptor beta chains below, sequenced in a study of T-cell memory formation after mild COVID-19. TCRdb reanalysed the 5' RACE reads using MiXCR and keeps one entry per CDR3 protein. The sample lists about 430,000 distinct CDR3 sequences, roughly 18% occurring once. Input material: PBMCs or a T cell subset sorted from them (not recorded which). Source of these receptors: a man younger than 30 who had mild COVID-19 (a few samples of this study predate the infection). Cell type and time point are not known.

This clonotype was observed a handful of times. J is TRBJ2-2 and V is TRBV2, with TRBD2 as a possible D gene (6 bases). V dropped 6 bases and J dropped 7 bases, with 15 bases sitting between them. CDR3 length equals 14 residues. CDR1 and CDR2 from the germline V gene are SNHLY and FYNNEI. This chain's CDR3 is CASRRPGDYGELFF. CDR3 DNA: TGTGCCAGCAGAAGGCCGGGAGACTACGGGGAGCTGTTTTTT.

The chain uses TRBV15 and TRBJ2-7, with D hard to call. The CDR3 sequence is 15 residues long. Germline values: CDR1 LNHNV, CDR2 YYDKDF (reference sequence). The ends were cut back, 4 bases at V and 0 bases at J, with 13 bases in the middle. The CDR3 DNA follows: TGTGCCACCAGCATGGACCGGGCCGTCTCCTACGAGCAGTACTTC. Protein product: CATSMDRAVSYEQYF.

This clonotype is a singleton in its sample. The chain has TRBV4-1 and TRBJ2-7; 9 bases align to TRBD1. CDR3 length: 17 amino acids. Per the germline V gene, CDR1 is MGHRA and CDR2 is YSYEKL. The V segment lost 0 bases and the J segment 1 base; nucleotides outside the gene matches: 7. This chain's CDR3 is CASSQDSVGTGSYEQYV. CDR3 nucleotides: TGCGCCAGCAGCCAAGATAGTGTGGGGACAGGGTCCTACGAGCAGTACGTC.

This clonotype has ten or more counts. The chain is built from TRBV4-3 and TRBJ2-3, with D maybe TRBD1 (6 bases). The CDR3 has 14 amino acids. The germline V gene encodes CDR1 LGHNA and CDR2 YSLEER. V was clipped by 3 bases and J by 5 bases, with 12 bases between them. This chain's CDR3 is CASSQNREGDTQYF. In DNA form, the CDR3 reads TGCGCCAGCAGCCAGAACAGGGAAGGAGATACGCAGTATTTT.

This chain links TRBV20-1 with TRBJ1-4; D uncertain. Germline CDR1 and CDR2: DFQATT and SNEGSKA (reference sequence). The V gene lost 5 bases and the J gene lost 12 bases, with 22 bases spanning the gap. The CDR3 has 14 amino acids. The CDR3 is CSAPQPGRPAELFF. CDR3 DNA: TGCAGTGCTCCTCAGCCGGGCCGACCAGCAGAACTGTTTTTT.

This clonotype was picked up a small number of times. The chain couples TRBV7-2 to TRBJ2-5, with D uncertain. V lost 5 bases and J lost 2, with 12 bases in between. This CDR3 is built from 14 residues. The germline V gene has CDR1 SGHTA and CDR2 FQGNSA. The CDR3 bases are TGTGCCAGCAGCCTGACTCAGGCTCAAGAGACCCAGTACTTC. As protein: CASSLTQAQETQYF.

As regards this clonotype: One junction end disagrees with the germline gene, perhaps due to a read error. This rearrangement joins TRBV12-3 or TRBV12-4 to TRBJ1-2; no definite D call. This CDR3 has 11 residues. The CDR3 nucleotides are TGTGCCAGAAGTTTAACTTGGGGCTACACCTTC. Translation: CARSLTWGYTF.

This clonotype was picked up a small number of times. The V call is TRBV6-4, the J call TRBJ2-1, with 8 bases identical to TRBD1. The CDR3 sequence is 15 residues long. CDR1 is MRHNA, CDR2 SNTAGT, per germline. V lost 0 bases, J lost 8 bases, and 6 bases stayed unmatched. The CDR3 DNA reads as TGTGCCAGCAGTGACTCGGAAGGACAGGGCCATGAGCAGTTCTTC. This sequence encodes CASSDSEGQGHEQFF.